One and the same sample provided the 30 T cell receptor beta chains below, sequenced in a study of OX40 agonist ivuxolimab in advanced cancers. Profiling relied on immunoSEQ multiplex PCR, and the TCRdb table lists in-frame clones only, not all of them. The sample has 95,000 to 150,000 clones, approximately 92% seen once. Material: CD4+ or CD8+ T cells sorted from blood, obtained in a trial of the OX40 agonist ivuxolimab. The receptors shown here come from an adult with an advanced solid tumor such as melanoma, head and neck, liver or kidney cancer.

V and J are TRBV7-7 and TRBJ2-5; tentative D call: TRBD2 (6 bases). V dropped 3 bases and J dropped 5 bases, with 16 bases sitting between them. The CDR3 is made up of 15 amino acids. Germline V gives CDR1 SSHAT, CDR2 FNYEAQ (reference sequence). CDR3 in DNA: TGTGCCAGCAGCTTTGCTGGGAGGCCCGGGGAGACCCAGTACTTC. Translated, it gives CASSFAGRPGETQYF.

The V gene is TRBV10-3, the J gene TRBJ2-7, with a tentative D call TRBD2 (6 bases). The CDR3 consists of 12 residues. Trimming stripped 10 bases from V and 4 bases from J, with 14 bases between. Germline V gene lookup returns CDR1 ENHRY and CDR2 SYGVKD. DNA for the CDR3: TGTGCCACCTCGGACTATACTTACGAGCAGTACTTC. Translated: CATSDYTYEQYF.

The V and J genes are TRBV7-3 and TRBJ2-5; the D is unclear. V was trimmed by 2 bases and J by 3 bases, leaving 10 bases between them. Germline assignment: CDR1 SGHTA and CDR2 FQGTGA. The CDR3 covers 14 residues. CDR3: CASSLGPAKETQYF. The CDR3 bases are TGTGCCAGCAGCTTAGGGCCAGCTAAAGAGACCCAGTACTTC.

This clone appeared once. The chain recombines TRBV5-1 with TRBJ2-5, with D perhaps matching TRBD1 or TRBD2 (5 bases each). This CDR3 has 17 residues. Germline CDR1 and CDR2: SGHRS and YFSETQ. V was clipped by 4 bases and J by 1 base, with 20 bases between them. CDR3 coding DNA: TGCGCCAGCAGCCCAGCCTGGACTGAAGGGGCCCAAGAGACCCAGTACTTC. This encodes CASSPAWTEGAQETQYF.

This clone was detected only once. The genes are TRBV10-1 and TRBJ1-1; D uncertain. This CDR3 is built from 13 residues. Germline-derived CDR1 and CDR2 are WNHNN and SYGVQD (reference sequence). V lost 5 bases and J lost 5, with 12 bases in between. The CDR3 loop is CASSYTVETEAFF. The CDR3 DNA reads as TGCGCCAGCAGTTACACAGTGGAAACTGAAGCTTTCTTT.

This clone was counted once. This sequence joins TRBV7-6 and TRBJ2-1; 7 nucleotides line up with TRBD1. The V and J ends lost 6 bases and 8 bases, in that order; junction bases with no gene match: 10. This CDR3 comprises 14 residues. Germline values: CDR1 SGHVS, CDR2 FNYEAQ. CDR3 residues: CASSRGLARHEQFF. CDR3 bases: TGTGCCAGCAGTAGGGGGCTAGCTCGTCATGAGCAGTTCTTC.

V and J are TRBV30 and TRBJ1-5; D gene ambiguous. The V and J ends lost 1 base and 2 bases respectively, with 6 bases between them. The CDR3 has 13 amino acids. Germline CDR1 and CDR2: GTSNPN and SVGIG (reference sequence). This CDR3 is CAWSGGRNQPQHF. CDR3 DNA: TGTGCCTGGAGTGGTGGGCGCAATCAGCCCCAGCATTTT.

The chain uses TRBV7-3 and TRBJ1-1; D possibly corresponds to TRBD1 (6 bases). V gave up 6 bases and J gave up 3 bases, with 14 bases separating them. The germline CDR1 and CDR2 sequences are SGHTA and FQGTGA. The CDR3 is 14 residues long. The CDR3 reads CASRRRGADTEAFF. In nucleotides, the CDR3 is TGTGCCAGCAGAAGAAGGGGGGCTGACACTGAAGCTTTCTTT.

The chain combines TRBV5-1 with TRBJ2-3; 8 nucleotides line up with TRBD1. The CDR3 consists of 14 residues. CDR1 and CDR2 from the germline V gene are SGHRS and YFSETQ. The V and J ends lost 9 bases and 2 bases, in that order; junction bases with no gene match: 8. The CDR3 here is CATGKDRVTDTQYF. The CDR3 coding sequence is TGCGCCACCGGAAAGGACAGGGTCACAGATACGCAGTATTTT.

The chain links TRBV28 to TRBJ2-7, with 8 bases matching TRBD2. The V gene's germline CDR1 is MDHEN and CDR2 SYDVKM. V was pared by 6 bases and J by 2 bases, with 9 bases of the junction left unmatched. The CDR3 spans 15 residues. The CDR3 region is CASSESGSLAYEQYF. The CDR3 DNA reads TGTGCCAGCAGCGAAAGCGGGAGCCTAGCCTACGAGCAGTACTTC.

Written as DNA, the CDR3 is TGTGCCAGCAGCGAACTCGGGGGGATCACTGAAGCTTTCTTT. It yields the protein CASSELGGITEAFF. V is TRBV9 and J is TRBJ1-1; TRBD1 might be the D (5 bases). Looked up from germline, CDR1 is SGDLS and CDR2 is YYNGEE. V gave up 3 bases and J gave up 4 bases, with 13 bases separating them. The length of the CDR3 is 14 residues.

This chain connects TRBV25-1 to TRBJ2-1, with 11 bases aligning to TRBD2. The V gene's germline CDR1 is MGHDK and CDR2 SYGVNS. The V and J ends lost 3 bases and 7 bases, in that order; junction bases with no gene match: 11. The length of the CDR3 is 17 residues. The CDR3 DNA reads TGTGCCAGCAGTGATGATAGCGGGAGGGCCTCAGGGAATGAGCAGTTCTTC. Its translation is CASSDDSGRASGNEQFF.

This sequence joins TRBV29-1 and TRBJ2-3, with D possibly being TRBD1 (5 bases). The germline gives CDR1 SQVTM, CDR2 ANQGSEA. The CDR3 runs to 12 residues. The V and J ends lost 4 bases and 2 bases respectively, with 7 bases between them. DNA for the CDR3: TGCAGCGTTGTCAGGGACACAGATACGCAGTATTTT. It yields the protein CSVVRDTDTQYF.

The chain links TRBV6-6 to TRBJ1-5; tentative D call: TRBD1 (6 bases). CDR1 and CDR2 from the germline V gene are MNHNY and SVGAGI (reference sequence). The germline V and J ends were trimmed by 5 bases and 1 base, with 15 bases remaining between them. The CDR3 loop spans 16 amino acids. This CDR3 is CASSLRGERSNQPQHF. DNA of the CDR3: TGTGCCAGCAGTCTAAGGGGGGAGAGAAGCAATCAGCCCCAGCATTTT.

V and J are TRBV6-5 and TRBJ2-7, with 7 bases that match TRBD2. V was pared by 5 bases and J by 5 bases, with 6 bases of the junction left unmatched. The germline gives CDR1 MNHEY, CDR2 SVGAGI. The CDR3 loop spans 13 amino acids. The CDR3 is CASSVGGVDEQYF. The CDR3 DNA sequence: TGTGCCAGCAGTGTGGGAGGGGTCGACGAGCAGTACTTC.

This chain uses TRBV4-2 with TRBJ2-5, with D unresolved. The ends were cut back, 0 bases at V and 5 bases at J, with 13 bases in the middle. CDR1 is LGHNA and CDR2 is YNFKEQ in the germline V gene. CDR3 length: 15 residues. The CDR3 DNA reads as TGTGCCAGCAGCCAAGATAGGCTCGGGCAGGAGACCCAGTACTTC. Amino acids: CASSQDRLGQETQYF.

V usage is TRBV4-2 and J usage is TRBJ2-7, with a weak D call TRBD2 (5 bases). CDR3 length: 18 residues. Looked up from germline, CDR1 is LGHNA and CDR2 is YNFKEQ. Trimming cost V 0 bases and J 0 bases, with 18 bases left between them. CDR3 nucleotides: TGTGCCAGCAGCCAAGAACCCCATGGGAGTAAATACTCCTACGAGCAGTACTTC. It yields the protein CASSQEPHGSKYSYEQYF.

The J gene is TRBJ2-5, the V gene TRBV11-2, with TRBD2 as a possible D gene (7 bases). Germline V CDR1 and CDR2: SGHAT, FQNNGV. This CDR3 contains 14 residues. V lost 5 bases and J 6 bases, leaving 16 bases between the germline ends. The CDR3 sequence: CASSEDGGAKTQYF. DNA for the CDR3: TGTGCCAGCAGCGAAGATGGGGGGGCCAAGACCCAGTACTTC.

The chain has TRBV21-1 and TRBJ1-6; no check of the table's D call, TRBD1, against the DNA was made. TRBV21-1 is termed a pseudogene. The CDR3 extends over 16 amino acids. CDR3 residues: CASSPQDAAGNSPLHF. The CDR3 DNA sequence: TGTGCCAGCAGCCCCCAGGATGCAGCAGGTAATTCACCCCTCCACTTT.

V and J are TRBV28 and TRBJ2-7; TRBD1 matches 9 bases. CDR1 is MDHEN, CDR2 SYDVKM, per germline. This CDR3 comprises 14 residues. The junction had 6 bases not matched to a gene; V was cut back by 6 bases and J by 3 bases. The CDR3 region is CASRQQGAGYEQYF. In DNA, the CDR3 is TGTGCCAGCAGACAACAGGGGGCGGGCTACGAGCAGTACTTC.

The rearrangement joins TRBV7-3 to TRBJ2-3; D is perhaps TRBD1 or TRBD2 (5 bases each). Germline CDR1 is SGHTA and CDR2 is FQGTGA. The CDR3 runs to 14 residues. V was pared by 5 bases and J by 6 bases, with 15 bases between. The CDR3 DNA reads as TGTGCCAGCAGCCCTAGCACAGGTGGGGATACGCAGTATTTT. Its protein product is CASSPSTGGDTQYF.

This sequence joins TRBV4-2 and TRBJ2-5; perhaps TRBD2 as D (7 bases). The V end was cut by 0 bases, the J end by 2 bases, with 13 bases between. The germline V gene encodes CDR1 LGHNA and CDR2 YNFKEQ. The CDR3 is made up of 16 amino acids. Here the CDR3 reads CASSQDWTAGQETQYF. Written as DNA, the CDR3 is TGTGCCAGCAGCCAAGACTGGACAGCGGGGCAAGAGACCCAGTACTTC.

This clone was detected only once. The V gene is TRBV7-9, the J gene TRBJ1-1; 9 bases are a match to TRBD1. With 4 bases clipped from V and 10 bases from J, the junction kept 10 bases outside the gene matches. CDR3 length: 14 amino acids. The germline CDR1 and CDR2 sequences are SEHNR and FQNEAQ (reference sequence). CDR3 sequence reads: CASSSSGTGIRAFF. CDR3 in DNA: TGTGCCAGCAGCTCATCCGGGACAGGGATACGAGCTTTCTTT.

The CDR3 sequence is CASSKTAAYEQYF. The DNA of the CDR3 is TGTGCCAGCAGCAAAACAGCGGCCTACGAGCAGTACTTC. This chain links TRBV6-5 with TRBJ2-7; maybe TRBD2 (5 bases). Trimming took off 6 bases at V and 2 bases at J, with 11 bases between the two ends. Per the germline V gene, CDR1 is MNHEY and CDR2 is SVGAGI. The CDR3 has 13 residues.

This chain links TRBV19 with TRBJ2-3; D gene unclear. V gave up 3 bases and J gave up 1 base, with 14 bases separating them. The CDR3 has 16 amino acids. Germline V gives CDR1 LNHDA, CDR2 SQIVND (reference sequence). The CDR3 DNA reads TGTGCCAGTAGTATGAGACTCTCACTCGGCACAGATACGCAGTATTTT. It translates to CASSMRLSLGTDTQYF.

The CDR3 nucleotides read TGTGCCAGCACAACGACAGGGGCGAACACTGAAGCTTTCTTT. The encoded protein is CASTTTGANTEAFF. The chain uses TRBV27 and TRBJ1-1; TRBD1 aligns across 8 bases. Trimming at V came to 7 bases and at J to 1 base, leaving 5 bases not matched to a gene. The CDR3 is 14 residues long. CDR1 is MNHEY and CDR2 is SMNVEV in the germline V gene (reference sequence).

V gene TRBV6-6 combines with J gene TRBJ2-1; 9 bases map to TRBD2. CDR1 MNHNY and CDR2 SVGAGI come from the germline V gene (reference sequence). Trimming at V came to 2 bases and at J to 6 bases, leaving 8 bases not matched to a gene. The CDR3 is 16 residues long. The CDR3 is CASSYALAGPTNEQFF. CDR3 bases: TGTGCCAGCAGTTACGCCCTAGCGGGGCCCACCAATGAGCAGTTCTTC.

The rearrangement joins TRBV27 to TRBJ2-7; D remains unclear. The germline V gene encodes CDR1 MNHEY and CDR2 SMNVEV (reference sequence). The CDR3 contains 14 residues. The V end lost 0 bases, the J end lost 4 bases, and 10 bases lay between the germline ends. CDR3 sequence: CASSLSRTNYEQYF. CDR3 nucleotides: TGTGCCAGCAGTTTATCGAGGACCAATTACGAGCAGTACTTC.

V gene TRBV7-6 combines with J gene TRBJ1-5; possible D gene TRBD1, 6 bases. CDR3 length: 17 amino acids. V lost 5 bases, J lost 1 base, and 18 bases lay in between. CDR1 and CDR2 from the germline V gene are SGHVS and FNYEAQ. CDR3 region: CASSPKGGIVSNQPQHF. For the CDR3, the DNA is TGTGCCAGCAGCCCGAAGGGGGGGATTGTAAGCAATCAGCCCCAGCATTTT.

V and J are TRBV5-1 and TRBJ2-7; the D gene is possibly TRBD2 (6 bases). The V gene lost 4 bases and the J gene lost 6 bases, with 11 bases spanning the gap. Germline assignment: CDR1 SGHRS and CDR2 YFSETQ. CDR3 length: 12 amino acids. The chain's CDR3 is CASSPPGGEQYF. CDR3 bases: TGCGCCAGCAGCCCCCCCGGGGGCGAGCAGTACTTC.